This T cell receptor (beta chain) was identified during a study of blood T cell repertoires in COVID-19. Whole-study context: The cDNA or gDNA used as material had been derived from T cells, B-cell-depleted T cells, or PBMCs.

V lost 8 bases and J lost 2; bases outside the gene matches: 14. Germline V gene lookup returns CDR1 MNHEY and CDR2 SMNVEV (reference sequence). This CDR3 is 17 amino acids long. As handled by the study authors: Estimates of nucleated cell counts were drawn from the amplification of reference gene primers. Measured with immunoSEQ multiplex PCR; TCRdb has only the in-frame clones, and not every one. The V and J calls and clone size were taken over from that table, and D and trimming were inferred from the DNA. Of roughly 460,000 clones in the sample, around 90% were seen once. Seattle cases were enrolled at active infection and followed longitudinally.

The clonotype was recovered from a man aged 18 to 30 with COVID-19, enrolled during active disease. The sequenced sample consisted of peripheral blood. The chain uses TRBV27 and TRBJ2-7; 11 nucleotides agree with TRBD1. CDR3 sequence (DNA): TGTGCCAGCCAAGGTTGGGACAGGGGGAGAGCGGCCTACGAGCAGTACTTC. Amino acids: CASQGWDRGRAAYEQYF.